These 17 T cell receptor beta chains were all obtained from the same sample, sequenced in a study of T cells expressing NK-cell markers. Reanalyzing the 5' RACE reads, TCRdb keeps one entry per CDR3 protein, without DNA. The listing contains a few hundred thousand distinct CDR3 sequences. The source material was blood T cells: a sorted CD56 or NKG2C T cell subset, CD4+ or CD8+ T cells, or bulk PBMC T cells (not recorded which). These receptors were collected from a man younger than 30 in good health.

The chain employs TRBV7-3 and TRBJ2-3; TCRdb's D call of TRBD2 is untestable without DNA. Germline V gene data show CDR1 as SGHTA and CDR2 as FQGTGA. The CDR3 is 18 residues long. The CDR3 sequence is CASSWRSGTSGFPDTQYF.

V is TRBV27 and J is TRBJ1-2. Germline assignment: CDR1 MNHEY and CDR2 SMNVEV (reference sequence). This CDR3 is built from 17 residues. The CDR3 sequence: CANCPGLTAGWDYGYTF.

The rearrangement uses TRBV23-1 and TRBJ2-1; the D call of TRBD2 rests on TCRdb alone, since no DNA is present to check it. TRBV23-1 is an ORF; its function is uncertain. The CDR3 has 22 residues. The CDR3: CASSPGSGSPLGLAGGPHEQFF.

The chain links TRBV29-1 to TRBJ2-1. CDR3 length equals 15 residues. Germline lookup yields CDR1 SQVTM and CDR2 ANQGSEA. Here the CDR3 reads CSCWEPESLYNEQFF.

The chain uses TRBV6-1 and TRBJ2-7; TCRdb's D call of TRBD2 is untestable without DNA. The CDR3 spans 14 residues. The germline gives CDR1 MNHNS, CDR2 SASEGT. CDR3: CASTPGDLNYEQYF.

The chain links TRBV7-9 to TRBJ2-1; the TCRdb D gene call, TRBD2, has no DNA to confirm it. The CDR3 has 15 residues. Germline lookup yields CDR1 SEHNR and CDR2 FQNEAQ (reference sequence). This CDR3 reads CASRKTSGSINEQFF.

The chain links TRBV12-3 or TRBV12-4 to TRBJ2-5; no DNA is available, so the TRBD1 call from TCRdb remains unchecked. The CDR3 is made up of 14 amino acids. The CDR3 reads CASSLGTGPETQYF.

The gene calls are TRBV7-8 and TRBJ1-4. Germline CDR1 is SGHVS and CDR2 is FQNEAQ. The CDR3 has 14 amino acids. The CDR3 protein is CASSSGSVGEKLFF.

V gene TRBV25-1 combines with J gene TRBJ2-3; TCRdb outputs TRBD1, but without DNA this stays unchecked. This CDR3 comprises 16 residues. Germline values: CDR1 MGHDK, CDR2 SYGVNS. The CDR3 loop is CASSENRGRWADTQYF. Drawing the rest from reference TRBV25-1 and TRBJ2-3, the complete variable domain is EADIYQTPRYLVIGTGKKITLECSQTMGHDKMYWYQQDPGMELHLIHYSYGVNSTEKGDLSSESTVSRIRTEHFPLTLESARPSHTSQYLCASSENRGRWADTQYFGPGTRLTVL.

The V gene is TRBV6-5, the J gene TRBJ2-1; with no DNA, the TCRdb D assignment of TRBD1 cannot be verified. The CDR3 has 16 residues. Germline V CDR1 and CDR2: MNHEY, SVGAGI. CDR3 sequence reads: CASSSSLWGSKNEQFF.

The chain carries TRBV6-5 and TRBJ2-5. The CDR3 consists of 14 residues. Per germline, CDR1 MNHEY and CDR2 SVGAGI. The CDR3 is CASSYSGNRETQYF.

The J gene is TRBJ1-2, the V gene TRBV6-5; checking the TCRdb D call of TRBD1 is not possible without DNA. This CDR3 is built from 15 residues. The germline V gene has CDR1 MNHEY and CDR2 SVGAGI. The CDR3 loop reads CASSYRTTVRGGYTF.

J is TRBJ2-1 and V is TRBV29-1; the TCRdb D gene call, TRBD2, has no DNA to confirm it. The CDR3 has 15 amino acids. Per the germline V gene, CDR1 is SQVTM and CDR2 is ANQGSEA. CDR3 sequence: CSVATSGIIYNEQFF.

V gene TRBV6-8 combines with J gene TRBJ2-1. The germline V gene has CDR1 MNHGY and CDR2 SAAAGT. The CDR3 runs to 16 residues. CDR3 sequence reads: CASSYPGTSSYNEQFF.

The CDR3 is CATGDRGLAQPQHF. The chain recombines TRBV30 with TRBJ1-5; the D call from TCRdb, TRBD1, cannot be confirmed without DNA. Looked up from germline, CDR1 is GTSNPN and CDR2 is SVGIG (reference sequence). The CDR3 contains 14 residues.

This chain connects TRBV6-1 to TRBJ2-7; the D gene TCRdb calls, TRBD2, cannot be checked with no DNA. This CDR3 has 16 amino acids. From germline, CDR1 is MNHNS and CDR2 SASEGT. The CDR3 region is CASSRTSGRTSYEQYF.

V and J are TRBV18 and TRBJ2-1; no DNA is available, so the TRBD2 call from TCRdb remains unchecked. This CDR3 has 16 amino acids. Germline V lookup: CDR1 KGHSH, CDR2 LQKENI. CDR3 amino acids: CASSPPQRLAVNEQFF.